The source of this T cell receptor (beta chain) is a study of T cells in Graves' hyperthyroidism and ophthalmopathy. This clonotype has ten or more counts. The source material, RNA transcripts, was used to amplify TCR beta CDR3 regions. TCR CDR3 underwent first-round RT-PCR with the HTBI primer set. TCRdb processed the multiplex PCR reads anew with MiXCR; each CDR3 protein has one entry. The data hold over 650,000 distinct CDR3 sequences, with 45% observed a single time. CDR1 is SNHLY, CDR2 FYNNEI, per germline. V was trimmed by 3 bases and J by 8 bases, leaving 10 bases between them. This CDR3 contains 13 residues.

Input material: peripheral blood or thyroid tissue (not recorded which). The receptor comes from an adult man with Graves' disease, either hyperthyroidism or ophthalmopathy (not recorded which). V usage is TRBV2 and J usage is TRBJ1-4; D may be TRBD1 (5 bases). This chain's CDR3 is CASSEAEGEKLFF. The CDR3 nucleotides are TGTGCCAGCAGTGAGGCGGAGGGGGAAAAACTGTTTTTT.